Listed here are 26 T cell receptor beta chains from one sample, sequenced in a study of T cell responses to AZD1222 COVID-19 vaccine. Method: immunoSEQ multiplex PCR; TCRdb's copy keeps in-frame clones and lacks some. The table records about 15,000 clones, about four fifths of them present only once. The sequencing used peripheral blood, collected 28 days after the second AZD1222 dose. These receptors originate from an adult who received the AZD1222 COVID-19 vaccine.

The V and J genes are TRBV10-3 and TRBJ2-7, with D possibly TRBD1 on 8 matching bases. The CDR3 has 14 amino acids. The germline V and J ends were trimmed by 3 bases and 2 bases, with 11 bases remaining between them. CDR1 and CDR2 from the germline V gene are ENHRY and SYGVKD. The CDR3 region has the DNA TGTGCCATCAGTGACACAGGGGGGGCCTACGAGCAGTACTTC. Its translation is CAISDTGGAYEQYF.

V usage is TRBV7-9 and J usage is TRBJ2-5; D not resolved. Trimming shortened V by 0 bases and J by 6 bases, and 5 bases separated the two germline ends. CDR1 and CDR2 (germline): SEHNR, FQNEAQ (reference sequence). CDR3 length equals 12 residues. The CDR3 nucleotides are TGTGCCAGCAGCTTAGCGCTCCAGACCCAGTACTTC. This codes for CASSLALQTQYF.

V is TRBV2 and J is TRBJ2-1; 7 bases are shared with TRBD2. The CDR3 consists of 12 residues. With 2 bases clipped from V and 15 bases from J, the junction kept 7 bases outside the gene matches. CDR1 is SNHLY, CDR2 FYNNEI, per germline. CDR3 loop: CASSELRLARFF. The CDR3 DNA reads as TGTGCCAGCAGTGAACTCCGACTAGCTAGGTTCTTC.

The chain recombines TRBV4-1 with TRBJ1-1, with unresolved D. The V and J ends lost 0 bases and 0 bases respectively, with 8 bases between them. CDR3 length equals 15 residues. Germline-derived CDR1 and CDR2 are MGHRA and YSYEKL. The CDR3 spells CASSQEETVNTEAFF. The CDR3 bases are TGCGCCAGCAGCCAAGAGGAGACGGTGAACACTGAAGCTTTCTTT.

This clone was counted a few times. The J gene is TRBJ1-2, the V gene TRBV3-1 (or the pseudogene TRBV3-2); D is possibly TRBD1 (5 bases). Trimming left V 2 bases short and J 8 bases short, with 18 bases between. The CDR3 is 15 amino acids. Germline CDR1 reads LGHDT; CDR2 reads YNNKEL (reference sequence). As DNA, the CDR3 is TGTGCCAGCAGCCAACCCCGTGGAGGGGATGAGGGCTACACCTTC. It encodes CASSQPRGGDEGYTF.

The genes are TRBV2 and TRBJ2-3; D assignment may be TRBD1 or TRBD2 (5 bases each). The CDR3 is 18 amino acids. CDR1 and CDR2 (germline): SNHLY, FYNNEI. Trimming took 4 bases from V and 2 from J, leaving 22 bases between them. In DNA, the CDR3 is TGTGCCAGCAGTGCCCCCTCTGGGGGTTTTCCCCCCACAGATACGCAGTATTTT. Residues: CASSAPSGGFPPTDTQYF.

This clone was recorded only once. Relative to the germline gene, one junction end is altered; a read error may explain this. V usage is TRBV28 and J usage is TRBJ2-1; D is unresolved. The germline V gene encodes CDR1 MDHEN and CDR2 SYDVKM. CDR3 length: 14 amino acids. The CDR3 sequence is CASSPRNSYNGQFF. The CDR3 DNA follows: TGTGCCAGCAGCCCGAGGAACTCCTACAATGGGCAGTTCTTC. The complete variable domain, with remaining parts taken from reference TRBV28 and TRBJ2-1, reads DVKVTQSSRYLVKRTGEKVFLECVQDMDHENMFWYRQDPGLGLRLIYFSYDVKMKEKGDIPEGYSVSREKKERFSLILESASTNQTSMYLCASSPRNSYNGQFFGPGTRLTVL.

V and J are TRBV6-2 or TRBV6-3 and TRBJ2-1; no definite D call. Germline loops: CDR1 MNHEY, CDR2 SVGEGT. The CDR3 length is 12 residues. The ends were cut back, 6 bases at V and 4 bases at J, with 7 bases in the middle. The DNA of the CDR3 is TGTGCCAGCAGCCCCTATTACAATGAGCAGTTCTTC. It encodes CASSPYYNEQFF.

The chain employs TRBV5-1 and TRBJ2-3; maybe TRBD2 (6 bases). The V end was cut by 4 bases, the J end by 0 bases, with 18 bases between. Germline values: CDR1 SGHRS, CDR2 YFSETQ. The CDR3 runs to 17 residues. This chain's CDR3 is CASSRQRGYTSTDTQYF. The CDR3 DNA is TGCGCCAGCAGCCGTCAACGGGGGTATACTAGCACAGATACGCAGTATTTT.

This clone has more than one count but fewer than ten. The chain recombines TRBV6-1 with TRBJ2-5, with 15 positions matching TRBD2. V dropped 4 bases and J dropped 3; count of bases not matched to a gene: 9. The CDR3 runs to 18 residues. Germline V gives CDR1 MNHNS, CDR2 SASEGT. DNA for the CDR3: TGTGCCAGCAGTGCAGGGACTAGCGGGGGGTCAAGGAAAGAGACCCAGTACTTC. It specifies CASSAGTSGGSRKETQYF.

The chain joins TRBV18 to TRBJ2-2, with D hard to call. CDR3 length equals 11 residues. Trimming shortened V by 3 bases and J by 4 bases, and 0 bases separated the two germline ends. Germline CDR1 and CDR2: KGHSH and LQKENI. As DNA, the CDR3 is TGTGCCAGCTCACCCACCGGGGAGCTGTTTTTT. It yields the protein CASSPTGELFF.

V usage is TRBV4-3 and J usage is TRBJ2-7, with D tentatively TRBD2 (6 bases). The germline V and J ends were trimmed by 0 bases and 5 bases, with 14 bases remaining between them. The CDR3 is made up of 15 amino acids. Looked up from germline, CDR1 is LGHNA and CDR2 is YSLEER. The CDR3 coding sequence is TGCGCCAGCAGCCAAGAAGGAGGGGCTCCCCACGAGCAGTACTTC. It codes for CASSQEGGAPHEQYF.

The rearrangement links TRBV25-1 to TRBJ1-2; 8 bases are a match to TRBD1. The trim removed 4 bases at V and 6 bases at J, leaving 7 bases unmatched. The CDR3 runs 14 residues. CDR1 is MGHDK, CDR2 SYGVNS, per germline. In DNA form, the CDR3 reads TGTGCCAGCAGTGCCCCAGGGGGCCTTAATGGCTACACCTTC. This encodes CASSAPGGLNGYTF.

The chain employs TRBV10-2 and TRBJ1-1, with TRBD1 matching over 10 bases. The CDR3 is 13 residues long. From germline, CDR1 is WSHSY and CDR2 SAAADI. With 10 bases clipped from V and 4 bases from J, the junction kept 6 bases outside the gene matches. The DNA of the CDR3 is TGCGCCACCGGGACAGGGGAGAGCACTGAAGCTTTCTTT. Translating it yields CATGTGESTEAFF.

The CDR3 DNA reads as TGTGCCATCTTAAGAAGCTCCTACAATGAGCAGTTCTTC. Translated, it gives CAILRSSYNEQFF. The chain is built from TRBV10-3 and TRBJ2-1; D is unclear. V lost 8 bases and J lost 0, with 8 bases in between. The length of the CDR3 is 13 residues. CDR1 is ENHRY and CDR2 is SYGVKD in the germline V gene.

The J gene is TRBJ2-1, the V gene TRBV12-3 or TRBV12-4, with D unresolved. This CDR3 contains 13 residues. V lost 0 bases to trimming and J lost 4 bases, with 4 bases between them. The DNA for the CDR3 is TGTGCCAGCAGTTTAGCGTTGTACAATGAGCAGTTCTTC. It is translated as CASSLALYNEQFF.

V usage is TRBV6-6 and J usage is TRBJ1-5, with TRBD1 matching over 7 bases. The germline V gene encodes CDR1 MNHNY and CDR2 SVGAGI (reference sequence). This CDR3 comprises 15 residues. V lost 6 bases and J lost 0; bases outside the gene matches: 5. The CDR3 loop is CASRQGQHSNQPQHF. The CDR3 DNA sequence: TGTGCCAGCAGACAGGGACAGCATAGCAATCAGCCCCAGCATTTT.

This chain connects TRBV27 to TRBJ1-2; D remains unclear. CDR3 length equals 13 residues. Trimming took 5 bases from V and 0 from J, leaving 7 bases between them. Germline CDR1 and CDR2: MNHEY and SMNVEV (reference sequence). The CDR3 DNA reads as TGTGCCAGCAGTCCGACAACTAACTATGGCTACACCTTC. Translation: CASSPTTNYGYTF.

This rearrangement joins TRBV6-5 to TRBJ2-3; D might be TRBD2 (7 bases). This CDR3 is 13 amino acids long. Trimming took 7 bases from V and 4 from J, leaving 12 bases between them. Germline CDR1 reads MNHEY; CDR2 reads SVGAGI. The CDR3 loop reads CASKGGAPDTQYF. As DNA, the CDR3 is TGTGCCAGCAAAGGGGGGGCTCCAGATACGCAGTATTTT.

For the CDR3, the DNA is TGTGCCAGCACCCCTTACAGCGGGAACTATGGCTACACCTTC. Translation: CASTPYSGNYGYTF. The V gene is TRBV6-5, the J gene TRBJ1-2; D is ambiguous. Looked up from germline, CDR1 is MNHEY and CDR2 is SVGAGI. This CDR3 has 14 amino acids. Trimming pared 7 bases from V and 2 bases from J, leaving 14 bases between.

This clone was seen a handful of times. The chain couples TRBV19 to TRBJ1-5, with TRBD1 identical over 7 bases. The V and J ends lost 3 bases and 4 bases, in that order; junction bases with no gene match: 6. Germline V gives CDR1 LNHDA, CDR2 SQIVND (reference sequence). This CDR3 spans 15 amino acids. The chain's CDR3 is CASSIQDRRNQPQHF. CDR3 in DNA: TGTGCCAGTAGTATCCAGGACAGGAGGAATCAGCCCCAGCATTTT.

The genes are TRBV29-1 and TRBJ1-1; no clear D. Trimming pared 0 bases from V and 6 bases from J, leaving 14 bases between. This CDR3 contains 14 residues. Germline V gene lookup returns CDR1 SQVTM and CDR2 ANQGSEA. The CDR3 DNA follows: TGCAGCGTTGAAGAGAACCGGGTCGTCGCTGAAGCTTTCTTT. Translated: CSVEENRVVAEAFF.

The rearrangement links TRBV9 to TRBJ1-2; D call uncertain. CDR1 and CDR2 (germline): SGDLS, YYNGEE. V gave up 8 bases and J gave up 0 bases, with 14 bases separating them. CDR3 size: 14 residues. The CDR3 is CASGGLTSNYGYTF. Written as DNA, the CDR3 is TGTGCCAGTGGCGGACTGACGTCTAACTATGGCTACACCTTC. Supplemented by reference TRBV9 and TRBJ1-2, the full variable domain reads DSGVTQTPKHLITATGQRVTLRCSPRSGDLSVYWYQQSLDQGLQFLIQYYNGEERAKGNILERFSAQQFPDLHSELNLSSLELGDSALYFCASGGLTSNYGYTFGSGTRLTVV.

The chain joins TRBV4-3 to TRBJ2-3; 9 bases match TRBD2. The germline V gene encodes CDR1 LGHNA and CDR2 YSLEER. J gave up 6 bases and V 1 base, and 8 bases lay outside the gene matches. This CDR3 comprises 16 residues. CDR3 protein: CASSQVLAGRIDTQYF. Here the CDR3 DNA reads TGCGCCAGCAGCCAAGTTCTAGCGGGGAGGATCGATACGCAGTATTTT.

The chain combines TRBV6-2 or TRBV6-3 with TRBJ1-1; D call uncertain. Trimming removed 5 bases at V and 5 bases at J, with 18 bases between. From germline, CDR1 is MNHEY and CDR2 SVGEGT. The CDR3 contains 15 residues. The CDR3 DNA is TGTGCCAGCAGTCCCCCTTTCGTGGCGGGGACTGAAGCTTTCTTT. Its protein is CASSPPFVAGTEAFF.

The J gene is TRBJ2-1, the V gene TRBV15; D is undetermined. Germline CDR1 is LNHNV and CDR2 is YYDKDF (reference sequence). The CDR3 runs 13 residues. V lost 8 bases to trimming and J lost 7 bases, with 15 bases between them. CDR3 in DNA: TGTGCCACCTCGAGCATCATCAGGAATGAGCAGTTCTTC. This translates into CATSSIIRNEQFF.